Below, 14 T cell receptor beta chains from the same sample are listed, as sequenced in a study of T cells in tuberculosis. TCRdb's copy holds only in-frame clones and misses some; the assay was immunoSEQ multiplex PCR. This table has 25,000 to 35,000 clones, roughly 95% appearing once. The specimen sequenced was PBMCs. Receptors originate from a donor aged 10-29 years with latent tuberculosis or without tuberculosis infection.

V and J are TRBV5-4 and TRBJ2-7; 10 bases fit TRBD2. Germline values: CDR1 SGHNT, CDR2 YYREEE (reference sequence). This CDR3 is built from 14 residues. Trimming at V came to 4 bases and at J to 5 bases, leaving 6 bases not matched to a gene. CDR3 nucleotide sequence: TGTGCCAGCAGCCTGGGACTAGCGTCTGACGAGCAGTACTTC. Translation: CASSLGLASDEQYF.

The chain is built from TRBV19 and TRBJ1-1; the D is unclear. CDR1 and CDR2 (germline): LNHDA, SQIVND (reference sequence). V gave up 2 bases and J gave up 10 bases, with 20 bases separating them. This CDR3 has 15 residues. CDR3 DNA: TGTGCCAGTAGTATATGGCCTCAAGAGGTTAGTGGAGCTTTCTTT. The encoded protein is CASSIWPQEVSGAFF.

This sequence joins TRBV19 and TRBJ1-1; no clear D. This CDR3 is 13 amino acids long. Germline V gene lookup returns CDR1 LNHDA and CDR2 SQIVND (reference sequence). Trimming cost V 3 bases and J 3 bases, with 8 bases left between them. CDR3 nucleotide sequence: TGTGCCAGTAGTATGAACAGTTACACTGAAGCTTTCTTT. It yields the protein CASSMNSYTEAFF.

The V gene is TRBV18, the J gene TRBJ2-2; D perhaps matches TRBD2 (5 bases). The CDR3 has 14 amino acids. Trimming removed 2 bases at V and 4 bases at J, with 8 bases between. Germline V gives CDR1 KGHSH, CDR2 LQKENI. The CDR3 loop is CASSPGEITGELFF. CDR3 DNA sequence: TGTGCCAGCTCACCAGGGGAGATCACCGGGGAGCTGTTTTTT.

V is TRBV6-1 and J is TRBJ2-3; 10 bases line up with TRBD2. Per germline, CDR1 MNHNS and CDR2 SASEGT. The CDR3 has 16 amino acids. J lost 5 bases, V lost 0 bases, and 5 bases had no gene match. The CDR3 loop reads CASSEAPSGRGDTQYF. The CDR3 nucleotides are TGTGCCAGCAGTGAAGCGCCTAGCGGGAGAGGAGATACGCAGTATTTT.

The genes are TRBV19 and TRBJ1-1; a weak D match, TRBD1 (6 bases). CDR3 size: 15 residues. V shed 6 bases and J shed 0 bases, with 14 bases lying between them. Germline V gene data show CDR1 as LNHDA and CDR2 as SQIVND (reference sequence). The chain's CDR3 is CASSRTGTMNTEAFF. DNA of the CDR3: TGTGCCAGTAGCCGAACAGGGACCATGAACACTGAAGCTTTCTTT.

The genes are TRBV7-9 and TRBJ1-1; D perhaps matches TRBD1 (6 bases). Deletions cut 4 bases from V and 3 bases from J, with 15 bases between. CDR1 and CDR2 from the germline V gene are SEHNR and FQNEAQ (reference sequence). The CDR3 has 15 residues. The CDR3 DNA reads as TGTGCCAGCAGCTATCTCAGGGGCGCGGACACTGAAGCTTTCTTT. Translation gives CASSYLRGADTEAFF.

In DNA, the CDR3 is TGTGCCAGCACTGGGACTTGGAGGGGCTACACCTTC. Its protein is CASTGTWRGYTF. The V call is TRBV28, the J call TRBJ1-2; D is perhaps TRBD1 (5 bases). Trimming stripped 7 bases from V and 8 bases from J, with 14 bases between. In germline, CDR1 is MDHEN, CDR2 SYDVKM. The CDR3 runs to 12 residues.

The chain recombines TRBV27 with TRBJ2-3; 8 nucleotides align to TRBD2. Germline loops: CDR1 MNHEY, CDR2 SMNVEV (reference sequence). Trimming at V came to 5 bases and at J to 6 bases, leaving 19 bases not matched to a gene. The CDR3 has 18 amino acids. This CDR3 reads CASSRLSGSVSQADTQYF. The CDR3 DNA reads as TGTGCCAGCAGTCGATTAAGCGGGAGTGTTTCCCAAGCGGATACGCAGTATTTT.

V gene TRBV19 combines with J gene TRBJ2-2, with TRBD1 matching 9 bases. The germline V gene encodes CDR1 LNHDA and CDR2 SQIVND (reference sequence). V lost 10 bases to trimming and J lost 7 bases; unmatched junction nucleotides: 7. CDR3 length: 13 amino acids. The CDR3 region is CATDTGGYGELFF. The CDR3 bases are TGTGCCACGGACACAGGGGGCTACGGGGAGCTGTTTTTT.

The chain links TRBV27 to TRBJ1-5, with 8 positions matching TRBD1. This CDR3 spans 17 amino acids. J gave up 2 bases and V 6 bases, and 12 bases lay outside the gene matches. The germline V gene encodes CDR1 MNHEY and CDR2 SMNVEV (reference sequence). The CDR3 spells CASRLTGGSAGNQPQHF. The CDR3 coding sequence is TGTGCCAGCAGGCTAACAGGGGGTAGTGCTGGCAATCAGCCCCAGCATTTT.

The rearrangement joins TRBV23-1 to TRBJ1-2; D is possibly TRBD1 (5 bases). TRBV23-1 has ORF status, its function being uncertain. This CDR3 contains 13 residues. The V end was cut by 3 bases, the J end by 6 bases, with 11 bases between. The CDR3 sequence is CASSQTGRDGYTF. The DNA of the CDR3 is TGCGCCAGCAGTCAGACCGGCAGGGATGGCTACACCTTC.

The chain carries TRBV5-1 and TRBJ2-7; 9 nucleotides match TRBD1. Losses at the gene ends were 0 bases for V and 5 bases for J; bases not matched to a gene: 6. Germline values: CDR1 SGHRS, CDR2 YFSETQ. This CDR3 has 15 amino acids. The CDR3 is CASSLDRQGGNEQYF. CDR3 nucleotide sequence: TGCGCCAGCAGCTTGGATCGACAGGGGGGAAACGAGCAGTACTTC.

The chain employs TRBV7-3 and TRBJ2-3, with 7 bases identical to TRBD2. Trimming removed 8 bases from V and 6 bases from J; junction bases left unmatched: 11. This CDR3 spans 14 amino acids. Germline CDR1 and CDR2: SGHTA and FQGTGA. The CDR3 nucleotides are TGTGCCAGCTCCCCGGGGCTAGCGGACGATACGCAGTATTTT. Residues: CASSPGLADDTQYF.